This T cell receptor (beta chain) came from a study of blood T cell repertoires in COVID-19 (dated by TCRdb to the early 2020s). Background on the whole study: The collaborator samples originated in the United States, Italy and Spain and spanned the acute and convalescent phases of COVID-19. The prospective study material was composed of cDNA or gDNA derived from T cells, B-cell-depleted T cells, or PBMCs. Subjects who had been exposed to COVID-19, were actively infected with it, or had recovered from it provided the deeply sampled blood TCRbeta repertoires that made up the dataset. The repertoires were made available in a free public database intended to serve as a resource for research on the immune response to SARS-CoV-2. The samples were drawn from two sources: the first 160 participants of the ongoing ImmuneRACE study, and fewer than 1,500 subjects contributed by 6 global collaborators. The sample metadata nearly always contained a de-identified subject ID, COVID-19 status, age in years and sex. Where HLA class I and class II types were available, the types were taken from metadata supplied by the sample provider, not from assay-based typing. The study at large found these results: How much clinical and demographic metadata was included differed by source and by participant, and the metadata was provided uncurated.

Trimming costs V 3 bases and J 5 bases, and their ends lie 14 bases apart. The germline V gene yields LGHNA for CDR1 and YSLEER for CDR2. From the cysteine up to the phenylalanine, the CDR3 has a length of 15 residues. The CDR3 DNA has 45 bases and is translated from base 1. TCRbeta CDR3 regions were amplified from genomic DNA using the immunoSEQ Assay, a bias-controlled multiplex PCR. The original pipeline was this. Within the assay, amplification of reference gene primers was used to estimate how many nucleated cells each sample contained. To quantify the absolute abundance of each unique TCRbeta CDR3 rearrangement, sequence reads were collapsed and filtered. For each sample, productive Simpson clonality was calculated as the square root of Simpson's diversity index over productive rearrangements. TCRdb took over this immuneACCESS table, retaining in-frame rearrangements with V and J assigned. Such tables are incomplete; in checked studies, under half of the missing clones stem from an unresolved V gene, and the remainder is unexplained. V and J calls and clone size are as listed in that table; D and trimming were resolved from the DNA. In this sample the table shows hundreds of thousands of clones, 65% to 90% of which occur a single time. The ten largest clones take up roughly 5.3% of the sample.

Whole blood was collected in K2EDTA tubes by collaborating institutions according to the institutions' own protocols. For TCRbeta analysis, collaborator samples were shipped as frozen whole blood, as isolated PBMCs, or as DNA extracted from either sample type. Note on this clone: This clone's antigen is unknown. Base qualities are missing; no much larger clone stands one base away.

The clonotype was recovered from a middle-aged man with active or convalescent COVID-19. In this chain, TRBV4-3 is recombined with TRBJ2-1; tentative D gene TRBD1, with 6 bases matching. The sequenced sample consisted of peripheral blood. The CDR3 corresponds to CASSQVRTVNNEQFF. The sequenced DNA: TGCGCCAGCAGCCAGGTCCGGACAGTAAACAATGAGCAGTTCTTC.